Included here is one T cell receptor beta chain sequence, with context. CDR3 length: 15 amino acids. J lost 0 bases, V lost 4 bases, and 6 bases had no gene match. The germline V gene has CDR1 LGHDT and CDR2 YNNKEL (reference sequence). The entry originates in a study of blood T cell repertoires in COVID-19. For the study at large: Both acute and convalescent COVID-19 samples were obtained from the United States, Italy and Spain. PBMCs, B-cell-depleted T cells, or T cells were the source of the cDNA or gDNA that made up the material.

Methods used by the authors: Reference gene primer amplification yielded estimated nucleated cell counts. Using immunoSEQ multiplex PCR, the repertoire was profiled, and TCRdb retains in-frame clones only, with some absent. V and J calls plus clone size are reproduced from that table; the DNA served to infer D and trimming. Seen here are roughly 150,000 clones, 85% to 90% observed once, and the top ten hold 11%. Sequencing was carried out using peripheral blood. This receptor was obtained from a woman older than 75 with acute or convalescent COVID-19. V and J are TRBV3-1 (or the pseudogene TRBV3-2) and TRBJ2-7; 7 nucleotides line up with TRBD1. CDR3 DNA: TGTGCCAGCAGCCTTAGGGACAGCCACTCCTACGAGCAGTACTTC. Its protein is CASSLRDSHSYEQYF.